This T cell receptor beta chain derives from a study of cytomegalovirus exposure and HLA in healthy donors. It was with 60 Vbeta and 13 Jbeta primers that the PCR ran. Profiling relied on immunoSEQ multiplex PCR, and the TCRdb table lists in-frame clones only, not all of them. The data contain 150,000 to 200,000 clones, around 73% of them singletons. At collection, donors were nominally healthy, but unrecorded immune exposures were probable. The sequenced sample consisted of PBMCs. The TCR comes from a male donor in good health and CMV-seronegative.

CDR3 bases: TGTGCCAGCAACAAGCGGGGGTCCCAAGAGACCCAGTACTTC. Translated, it gives CASNKRGSQETQYF. This sequence joins TRBV6-1 and TRBJ2-5; 8 nucleotides line up with TRBD2. The J segment lost 1 base and the V segment lost 7 bases, leaving 5 bases of the junction unmatched. The germline V gene has CDR1 MNHNS and CDR2 SASEGT. The CDR3 extends over 14 amino acids.